These 7 T cell receptor beta chains were sequenced from one sample in a study of T cells after posttransplantation cyclophosphamide. Using immunoSEQ multiplex PCR, the repertoire was profiled, and TCRdb retains in-frame clones only, with some absent. This table holds approximately 52,000 clones, roughly 84% found once. Sequencing used PBMCs. Receptor source: a man aged 25 to 40 with a blood cancer, CMV-positive, and with a related stem cell donor.

This clone was observed once. V usage is TRBV4-2 and J usage is TRBJ2-3, with 7 bases that match TRBD2. V was clipped by 5 bases and J by 1 base; unmatched bases: 18. The length of the CDR3 is 19 residues. Germline V gives CDR1 LGHNA, CDR2 YNFKEQ. CDR3 region: CASSDRPAGTNLRTDTQYF. DNA for the CDR3: TGTGCCAGCAGCGATCGACCAGCCGGGACTAACCTCCGCACAGATACGCAGTATTTT.

The table lists this clone with a count of one. This chain joins TRBV7-8 and TRBJ2-4, with a tentative D call TRBD1 (6 bases). Germline V gene lookup returns CDR1 SGHVS and CDR2 FQNEAQ. The CDR3 has 15 amino acids. V lost 5 bases to trimming and J lost 8 bases, with 19 bases between them. Here the CDR3 reads CASSPRRGATDIQYF. As DNA, the CDR3 is TGTGCCAGCAGCCCACGCAGGGGCGCGACGGACATTCAGTACTTC.

The chain couples TRBV6-4 to TRBJ1-2; perhaps TRBD1 as D (5 bases). V was clipped by 4 bases and J by 8 bases, with 14 bases between them. In germline, CDR1 is MRHNA, CDR2 SNTAGT. The CDR3 spans 13 residues. As DNA, the CDR3 is TGTGCCAGCAGTGCAGGGTTCGGTTGGGGCTACACCTTC. Amino acids: CASSAGFGWGYTF.

The chain carries TRBV15 and TRBJ2-5; no firm D call. Per germline, CDR1 LNHNV and CDR2 YYDKDF (reference sequence). CDR3 length: 13 residues. V lost 0 bases and J lost 2, with 4 bases in between. The CDR3 reads CATSRDLQETQYF. In nucleotides, the CDR3 is TGTGCCACCAGCAGAGATCTACAAGAGACCCAGTACTTC.

The chain couples TRBV7-9 to TRBJ2-7; 9 bases agree with TRBD1. CDR1 and CDR2 from the germline V gene are SEHNR and FQNEAQ (reference sequence). V lost 5 bases to trimming and J lost 2 bases; unmatched junction nucleotides: 10. This CDR3 is built from 16 residues. DNA for the CDR3: TGTGCCAGCAGCCCCTCGAAAGGACAGGGGACCTACGAGCAGTACTTC. This codes for CASSPSKGQGTYEQYF.

The V gene is TRBV19, the J gene TRBJ2-7, with TRBD1 identical over 8 bases. From germline, CDR1 is LNHDA and CDR2 SQIVND (reference sequence). Trimming took 5 bases from V and 4 from J; bases not matched to a gene: 10. There are 15 residues in the CDR3. The CDR3 DNA is TGTGCCAGTAGTTCCACCGGGACAGGACAGTACGAGCAGTACTTC. Its translation is CASSSTGTGQYEQYF.

The rearrangement links TRBV30 to TRBJ1-1, with D possibly TRBD1 on 6 matching bases. This CDR3 region has 15 residues. The V end lost 2 bases, the J end lost 1 base, and 14 bases lay between the germline ends. Germline loops: CDR1 GTSNPN, CDR2 SVGIG (reference sequence). The CDR3 DNA reads TGTGCCTGGAGTACCCCAGGGGCGGGGAACACTGAAGCTTTCTTT. Amino acids: CAWSTPGAGNTEAFF.